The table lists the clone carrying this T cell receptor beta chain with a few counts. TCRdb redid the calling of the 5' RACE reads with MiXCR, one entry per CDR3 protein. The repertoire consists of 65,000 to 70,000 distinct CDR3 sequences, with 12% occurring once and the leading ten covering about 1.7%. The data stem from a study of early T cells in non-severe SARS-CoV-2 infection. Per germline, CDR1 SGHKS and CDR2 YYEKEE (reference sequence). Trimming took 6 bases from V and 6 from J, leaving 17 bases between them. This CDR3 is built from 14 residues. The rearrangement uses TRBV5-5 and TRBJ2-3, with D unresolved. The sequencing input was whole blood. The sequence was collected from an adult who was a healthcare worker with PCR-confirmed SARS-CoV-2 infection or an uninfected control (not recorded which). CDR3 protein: CASTAPFVGDTQYF. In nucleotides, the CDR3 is TGTGCCAGCACCGCCCCATTCGTCGGGGATACGCAGTATTTT.